This T cell receptor beta chain was found in a study of T-cell reconstitution after alpha-beta-depleted transplantation in children. Study-wide findings and caveats: Reportedly, alpha-beta T cells present about two months post-transplant originated from several hundred expanded clones of graft origin. T-cell counts and diversity at one year post-transplant came mainly from newly produced T cells. Where some patients showed high TCRbeta diversity at day 60, it came from recipient T cells and thymic progenitors that had survived.

There are many counts of this clonotype. What it recognizes is unknown. Losses at the gene ends were 6 bases for V and 2 bases for J; bases not matched to a gene: 9. The CDR3 loop spans 15 amino acids. Molecular barcoding with unique molecular identifiers was used for the TCRbeta library. TCRdb reanalysed the PCR reads using MiXCR and keeps one entry per CDR3 protein. This table has around 190,000 distinct CDR3 sequences, approximately 7% appearing once. The specimen comprised PBMCs, sampled before TCRalphabeta/CD19-depleted stem cell transplant. The chain recombines TRBV12-3 or TRBV12-4 with TRBJ2-7, with TRBD2 identical over 8 bases. The source of this sequence is a boy between 2 and 10 years old with acute lymphoblastic leukemia, due to receive a stem cell transplant. In DNA form, the CDR3 reads TGTGCCAGCAGCCTAAGCGGGAGCTTAACCTACGAGCAGTACTTC. It is translated as CASSLSGSLTYEQYF.